These 18 T cell receptor beta chains were all obtained from the same sample, sequenced in a study of identifying expanded T cells in peripheral blood. Profiling relied on immunoSEQ multiplex PCR, and the TCRdb table lists in-frame clones only, not all of them. The data contain tens of thousands of clones, around 87% of them singletons. Sequencing was carried out using blood. These TCRs come from a person aged 18 to 70 in good health.

This sequence joins TRBV19 and TRBJ2-5; 9 nucleotides agree with TRBD2. CDR3 size: 16 residues. V gave up 4 bases and J gave up 0 bases; unmatched junction bases: 6. The germline gives CDR1 LNHDA, CDR2 SQIVND (reference sequence). The CDR3 DNA reads as TGTGCCAGTAGTAGGAGCGGGGGGAACAACCAAGAGACCCAGTACTTC. This gives the protein CASSRSGGNNQETQYF.

The V and J genes are TRBV30 and TRBJ1-1; no reliable D call. The V end lost 2 bases, the J end lost 0 bases, and 7 bases lay between the germline ends. The germline V gene encodes CDR1 GTSNPN and CDR2 SVGIG (reference sequence). This CDR3 has 13 residues. Here the CDR3 reads CAWSTIMNTEAFF. CDR3 nucleotides: TGTGCCTGGAGTACAATAATGAACACTGAAGCTTTCTTT.

This chain joins TRBV6-6 and TRBJ2-3; TRBD2 aligns across 12 bases. Germline-derived CDR1 and CDR2 are MNHNY and SVGAGI (reference sequence). CDR3 length equals 15 residues. The V gene end was trimmed by 3 bases and the J gene end by 5 bases; junction bases not matched to a gene: 3. The CDR3 spells CASSYSSGRGDTQYF. As DNA, the CDR3 is TGTGCCAGCAGTTATTCTAGCGGGAGGGGAGATACGCAGTATTTT.

J is TRBJ1-1 and V is TRBV30; a possible D gene is TRBD1 (5 bases). Trimming took 3 bases from V and 6 from J, leaving 11 bases between them. CDR1 is GTSNPN, CDR2 SVGIG, per germline (reference sequence). The CDR3 covers 12 residues. The DNA of the CDR3 is TGTGCCTGGAGCCCCCCGGGACCTGAAGCTTTCTTT. Amino acids: CAWSPPGPEAFF.

The V gene is TRBV5-6, the J gene TRBJ1-1, with 9 nucleotides matching TRBD1. V shed 5 bases, J shed 1 base, and the junction held 18 bases outside the gene matches. The CDR3 is 19 amino acids. The germline V gene has CDR1 SGHDT and CDR2 YYEEEE. The CDR3 nucleotides are TGTGCCAGCAGTCCTTTATATGGGTCCGAGGGACAGGGGAACACTGAAGCTTTCTTT. Its translation is CASSPLYGSEGQGNTEAFF.

This chain joins TRBV28 and TRBJ1-5, with D maybe TRBD1 (5 bases). V was cut by 5 bases and J by 0 bases, with 17 bases left in between. Germline V gene lookup returns CDR1 MDHEN and CDR2 SYDVKM. The CDR3 length is 17 residues. This CDR3 reads CASSRGSAGYSNQPQHF. DNA for the CDR3: TGTGCCAGCAGTCGGGGGTCGGCGGGCTATAGCAATCAGCCCCAGCATTTT. Combining the CDR3 with reference TRBV28 and TRBJ1-5 gives the whole variable domain DVKVTQSSRYLVKRTGEKVFLECVQDMDHENMFWYRQDPGLGLRLIYFSYDVKMKEKGDIPEGYSVSREKKERFSLILESASTNQTSMYLCASSRGSAGYSNQPQHFGDGTRLSIL.

This chain joins TRBV28 and TRBJ2-5; no reliable D call. The CDR3 loop spans 13 amino acids. Germline V gene data show CDR1 as MDHEN and CDR2 as SYDVKM. Trimming left V 10 bases short and J 3 bases short, with 15 bases between. This CDR3 is CAIRSTVKETQYF. The CDR3 DNA reads TGTGCCATCCGGAGCACGGTGAAAGAGACCCAGTACTTC.

The chain employs TRBV18 and TRBJ2-2; 9 bases align to TRBD1. V lost 3 bases to trimming and J lost 5 bases; unmatched junction nucleotides: 1. This CDR3 has 14 amino acids. CDR1 and CDR2 from the germline V gene are KGHSH and LQKENI. The CDR3: CASSPGQGTGELFF. CDR3 nucleotide sequence: TGTGCCAGCTCACCGGGACAGGGAACCGGGGAGCTGTTTTTT.

This chain connects TRBV2 to TRBJ2-3, with 13 nucleotides matching TRBD2. Germline V gives CDR1 SNHLY, CDR2 FYNNEI. The junction had 3 bases not matched to a gene; V was cut back by 2 bases and J by 4 bases. This CDR3 region has 16 residues. DNA for the CDR3: TGTGCCAGCAGTGAAAAACTAGCGGGAGGGGCAGATACGCAGTATTTT. The encoded protein is CASSEKLAGGADTQYF.

The rearrangement uses TRBV6-6 and TRBJ2-1, with TRBD1 matching over 9 bases. The CDR3 is 15 residues long. V lost 8 bases, J lost 6 bases, and 11 bases stayed unmatched. Germline V CDR1 and CDR2: MNHNY, SVGAGI (reference sequence). In DNA form, the CDR3 reads TGTGCCAGCTCAAGGGCCGGGACAGGGTTCAATGAGCAGTTCTTC. As protein: CASSRAGTGFNEQFF.

V is TRBV5-6 and J is TRBJ1-1; 10 bases agree with TRBD1. Germline lookup yields CDR1 SGHDT and CDR2 YYEEEE. The CDR3 has 13 residues. V shed 3 bases and J 6 bases; nucleotides not matched to a gene: 2. Written as DNA, the CDR3 is TGTGCCAGCAGCTGGGACAGGGGCTCTGAAGCTTTCTTT. Protein product: CASSWDRGSEAFF.

This clone was observed a few times. This chain uses TRBV2 with TRBJ1-5; the D gene is possibly TRBD1 (5 bases). Trimming removed 4 bases at V and 2 bases at J, with 9 bases between. The CDR3 loop spans 14 amino acids. Germline loops: CDR1 SNHLY, CDR2 FYNNEI. CDR3 loop: CASSAGYGNQPQHF. The CDR3 nucleotides are TGTGCCAGCAGTGCAGGGTATGGCAATCAGCCCCAGCATTTT.

The table lists this clone with a count of one. The rearrangement joins TRBV6-6 to TRBJ2-1; either TRBD1 or TRBD2 may supply D (5 bases each). The CDR3 totals 15 residues. V lost 1 base and J lost 7, with 14 bases in between. CDR1 and CDR2 from the germline V gene are MNHNY and SVGAGI (reference sequence). CDR3: CASSYWDRGGNEQFF. In nucleotides, the CDR3 is TGTGCCAGCAGTTACTGGGACCGGGGTGGGAATGAGCAGTTCTTC.

J is TRBJ1-2 and V is TRBV28, with 7 bases that match TRBD1. The ends lost 2 bases at V and 4 bases at J; junction bases unmatched: 7. The CDR3 has 15 residues. The germline V gene encodes CDR1 MDHEN and CDR2 SYDVKM. CDR3 sequence: CASSLPTGNTYGYTF. Written as DNA, the CDR3 is TGTGCCAGCAGTTTACCGACAGGGAATACCTATGGCTACACCTTC.

V is TRBV10-1 and J is TRBJ1-2, with 7 positions matching TRBD1. In germline, CDR1 is WNHNN, CDR2 SYGVQD (reference sequence). V shed 11 bases and J 3 bases; nucleotides not matched to a gene: 6. CDR3 length: 12 amino acids. CDR3 bases: TGCGCCTTCCTGGGACAGCACTATGGCTACACCTTC. It translates to CAFLGQHYGYTF.

The chain employs TRBV6-1 and TRBJ1-4, with D maybe TRBD1 (5 bases). Trimming left V 3 bases short and J 5 bases short, with 13 bases between. This CDR3 contains 15 residues. CDR1 is MNHNS, CDR2 SASEGT, per germline. Here the CDR3 reads CASSEETGSNEKLFF. CDR3 nucleotides: TGTGCCAGCAGTGAGGAAACAGGTTCCAATGAAAAACTGTTTTTT.

This chain connects TRBV29-1 to TRBJ2-3; D assignment may be TRBD1 or TRBD2 (5 bases each). The CDR3 consists of 12 residues. Germline CDR1 reads SQVTM; CDR2 reads ANQGSEA. The CDR3 DNA is TGCAGTTATAGAGGGGTCACAGATACGCAGTATTTT. Translating gives CSYRGVTDTQYF.

Only a few counts were recorded for this clone. The gene calls are TRBV23-1 and TRBJ2-7; D not resolved. TRBV23-1 is noted as an ORF with a role that remains uncertain. The length of the CDR3 is 14 residues. Trimming shortened V by 0 bases and J by 0 bases, and 6 bases separated the two germline ends. The CDR3, as DNA: TGCGCCAGCAGTCAATCTGCAGTCTCCTACGAGCAGTACTTC. Protein sequence: CASSQSAVSYEQYF.